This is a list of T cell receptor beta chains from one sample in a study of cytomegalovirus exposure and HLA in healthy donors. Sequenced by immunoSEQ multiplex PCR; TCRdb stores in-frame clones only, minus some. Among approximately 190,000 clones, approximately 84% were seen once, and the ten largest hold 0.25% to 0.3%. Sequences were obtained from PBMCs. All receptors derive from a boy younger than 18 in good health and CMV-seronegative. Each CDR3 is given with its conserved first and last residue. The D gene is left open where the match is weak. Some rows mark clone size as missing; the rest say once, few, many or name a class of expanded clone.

cdr3_aa: CAWSSGNEETQYF
cdr3_nt: TGTGCCTGGAGTTCCGGGAATGAAGAGACCCAGTACTTC
v_call: TRBV30
j_call: TRBJ2-5
clone_size: .
d_call: .

cdr3_aa: CASSETASGRPSYEQYF
cdr3_nt: TGTGCCAGCAGCGAAACGGCTAGCGGGAGGCCCTCCTACGAGCAGTACTTC
v_call: TRBV9
j_call: TRBJ2-7
clone_size: .
d_call: TRBD2

cdr3_aa: CASSFGLRHFLSNQPQHF
cdr3_nt: TGTGCCAGTAGTTTTGGACTGAGGCATTTTTTGAGCAATCAGCCCCAGCATTTT
v_call: TRBV19
j_call: TRBJ1-5
clone_size: .
d_call: .

cdr3_aa: CASSQDFFAYEQYF
cdr3_nt: TGCGCCAGCAGCCAAGATTTCTTTGCCTACGAGCAGTACTTC
v_call: TRBV4-1
j_call: TRBJ2-7
clone_size: .
d_call: .

cdr3_aa: CAWRGASSWNEQFF
cdr3_nt: TGTGCCTGGAGGGGAGCTTCTAGTTGGAATGAGCAGTTCTTC
v_call: TRBV30
j_call: TRBJ2-1
clone_size: .
d_call: .

cdr3_aa: CASSDKGGGLLNEQFF
cdr3_nt: TGTGCCAGCAGCGATAAAGGGGGGGGGCTACTCAATGAGCAGTTCTTC
v_call: TRBV9
j_call: TRBJ2-1
clone_size: .
d_call: .

cdr3_aa: CASSRDLSGGTEAFF
cdr3_nt: TGTGCCAGCAGTCGAGACCTATCAGGGGGCACTGAAGCTTTCTTT
v_call: TRBV27
j_call: TRBJ1-1
clone_size: .
d_call: TRBD1

cdr3_aa: CASSISGSRGTGELFF
cdr3_nt: TGTGCCAGCAGCATCAGCGGGAGCAGGGGCACCGGGGAGCTGTTTTTT
v_call: TRBV9
j_call: TRBJ2-2
clone_size: .
d_call: TRBD2

cdr3_aa: CASSRHGAFF
cdr3_nt: TGTGCCAGCAGCAGGCATGGGGCTTTCTTT
v_call: TRBV2
j_call: TRBJ1-1
clone_size: few
d_call: .

cdr3_aa: CASSLGTGGSGKAFF
cdr3_nt: TGTGCCAGCAGCTTAGGAACAGGGGGCTCCGGGAAAGCTTTCTTT
v_call: TRBV11-2
j_call: TRBJ1-1
clone_size: .
d_call: TRBD1

cdr3_aa: CASNWGSMNTEAFF
cdr3_nt: TGTGCCAGCAACTGGGGCAGCATGAACACTGAAGCTTTCTTT
v_call: TRBV2
j_call: TRBJ1-1
clone_size: .
d_call: .

cdr3_aa: CATHRADTQYF
cdr3_nt: TGTGCCACCCACAGGGCTGATACGCAGTATTTT
v_call: TRBV6-5
j_call: TRBJ2-3
clone_size: .
d_call: .

cdr3_aa: CASSHGLAGGFTYEQYF
cdr3_nt: TGCGCCAGCAGCCATGGACTAGCGGGAGGGTTCACCTACGAGCAGTACTTC
v_call: TRBV5-1
j_call: TRBJ2-7
clone_size: .
d_call: TRBD2

cdr3_aa: CASSYQETQYF
cdr3_nt: TGTGCCAGCAGCTACCAAGAGACCCAGTACTTC
v_call: TRBV27
j_call: TRBJ2-5
clone_size: .
d_call: .

cdr3_aa: CAISRIGGTEAFF
cdr3_nt: TGTGCCATCAGTAGGATCGGGGGAACTGAAGCTTTCTTT
v_call: TRBV10-3
j_call: TRBJ1-1
clone_size: .
d_call: .

cdr3_aa: CASSDWRGTDTQYF
cdr3_nt: TGTGCCAGCAGTGACTGGCGGGGCACAGATACGCAGTATTTT
v_call: TRBV7-6
j_call: TRBJ2-3
clone_size: .
d_call: .

cdr3_aa: CAWASGAYNEQFF
cdr3_nt: TGTGCCTGGGCTAGCGGTGCCTACAATGAGCAGTTCTTC
v_call: TRBV30
j_call: TRBJ2-1
clone_size: .
d_call: TRBD2

cdr3_aa: CASSSTGGTYEQYF
cdr3_nt: TGTGCCAGCAGTTCTACCGGGGGAACCTACGAACAGTACTTC
v_call: TRBV6-5
j_call: TRBJ2-7
clone_size: .
d_call: .

cdr3_aa: CSVGDYYNEQFF
cdr3_nt: TGCAGCGTTGGGGACTACTACAATGAGCAGTTCTTC
v_call: TRBV29-1
j_call: TRBJ2-1
clone_size: .
d_call: TRBD2

cdr3_aa: CASSPGTGLYEQYF
cdr3_nt: TGCGCCAGCAGCCCCGGGACGGGACTCTACGAGCAGTACTTC
v_call: TRBV5-1
j_call: TRBJ2-7
clone_size: .
d_call: .

cdr3_aa: CASSIALSYEQYF
cdr3_nt: TGTGCCAGTAGTATAGCCCTCTCCTACGAGCAGTACTTC
v_call: TRBV19
j_call: TRBJ2-7
clone_size: once
d_call: .

cdr3_aa: CASGVGDRNTGELFF
cdr3_nt: TGTGCCAGCGGGGTGGGGGACAGAAACACCGGGGAGCTGTTTTTT
v_call: TRBV6-5
j_call: TRBJ2-2
clone_size: .
d_call: TRBD1

cdr3_aa: CASSARSGGTKEQYF
cdr3_nt: TGTGCCAGCAGTGCCCGTAGCGGGGGCACGAAAGAGCAGTACTTC
v_call: TRBV2
j_call: TRBJ2-7
clone_size: .
d_call: TRBD2

cdr3_aa: CASSYRSVAGNEQFF
cdr3_nt: TGTGCCAGCAGTTACCGAAGCGTCGCTGGGAATGAGCAGTTCTTC
v_call: TRBV6-5
j_call: TRBJ2-1
clone_size: .
d_call: .

cdr3_aa: CASRRTGGRYGYTF
cdr3_nt: TGTGCCAGCAGGAGGACGGGGGGTCGGTATGGCTACACCTTC
v_call: TRBV5-4
j_call: TRBJ1-2
clone_size: .
d_call: .

cdr3_aa: CASSYYGQGDNSPLHF
cdr3_nt: TGTGCCAGCAGTTACTACGGACAGGGTGATAATTCACCCCTCCACTTT
v_call: TRBV6-6
j_call: TRBJ1-6
clone_size: .
d_call: TRBD1

cdr3_aa: CASSGRTGRANVLTF
cdr3_nt: TGTGCCAGCAGCGGTCGGACAGGTCGGGCCAACGTCCTGACTTTC
v_call: TRBV9
j_call: TRBJ2-6
clone_size: .
d_call: TRBD1

cdr3_aa: CASRDFTGELFF
cdr3_nt: TGTGCCAGCAGAGACTTCACCGGGGAGCTGTTTTTT
v_call: TRBV14
j_call: TRBJ2-2
clone_size: .
d_call: .

cdr3_aa: CASSQAPHTQYF
cdr3_nt: TGTGCCAGCAGCCAAGCCCCTCATACGCAGTATTTT
v_call: TRBV7-2
j_call: TRBJ2-3
clone_size: .
d_call: .

cdr3_aa: CSSSLIPVAISYEQYF
cdr3_nt: TGTTCCAGCAGCTTAATCCCGGTTGCGATCTCCTACGAGCAGTACTTC
v_call: TRBV7-9
j_call: TRBJ2-7
clone_size: .
d_call: .

cdr3_aa: CSPLWLNEQFF
cdr3_nt: TGCAGTCCCCTTTGGCTGAATGAGCAGTTCTTC
v_call: TRBV20-1
j_call: TRBJ2-1
clone_size: once
d_call: .

cdr3_aa: CASSQVRAGVRSSGEKLFF
cdr3_nt: TGCGCCAGCAGCCAAGTTCGGGCAGGGGTGAGATCAAGTGGTGAAAAACTGTTTTTT
v_call: TRBV4-3
j_call: TRBJ1-4
clone_size: .
d_call: .

cdr3_aa: CAISGLADTGELFF
cdr3_nt: TGTGCCATCAGTGGTCTAGCCGACACCGGGGAGCTGTTTTTT
v_call: TRBV10-3
j_call: TRBJ2-2
clone_size: .
d_call: .

cdr3_aa: CASSSAETWTSPKQFF
cdr3_nt: TGTGCCAGCAGCTCGGCTGAGACTTGGACTAGCCCTAAGCAGTTCTTC
v_call: TRBV5-4
j_call: TRBJ2-1
clone_size: .
d_call: TRBD2

cdr3_aa: CASSYPKSINSQPQHF
cdr3_nt: TGTGCCAGCAGTTACCCGAAATCCATTAACTCTCAGCCCCAGCATTTT
v_call: TRBV6-6
j_call: TRBJ1-5
clone_size: few
d_call: .

cdr3_aa: CASSLGTSSYNEQFF
cdr3_nt: TGCGCCAGCAGCTTGGGGACTAGCTCCTACAATGAGCAGTTCTTC
v_call: TRBV5-1
j_call: TRBJ2-1
clone_size: .
d_call: TRBD2

cdr3_aa: CASSPNLGALAGNTIYF
cdr3_nt: TGCGCCAGCAGCCCAAACCTGGGGGCCTTAGCTGGAAACACCATATATTTT
v_call: TRBV4-1
j_call: TRBJ1-3
clone_size: .
d_call: .

cdr3_aa: CAWRTGWDTEAFF
cdr3_nt: TGTGCCTGGAGGACAGGGTGGGACACTGAAGCTTTCTTT
v_call: TRBV30
j_call: TRBJ1-1
clone_size: .
d_call: TRBD1

cdr3_aa: CASSVDPGTGAVAEAFF
cdr3_nt: TGTGCCAGCAGCGTAGACCCGGGGACAGGGGCGGTCGCTGAAGCTTTCTTT
v_call: TRBV9
j_call: TRBJ1-1
clone_size: .
d_call: TRBD1

cdr3_aa: CASSLLGRGNNEQFF
cdr3_nt: TGTGCCAGCAGCTTATTGGGTCGGGGAAACAATGAGCAGTTCTTC
v_call: TRBV7-3
j_call: TRBJ2-1
clone_size: once
d_call: .

cdr3_aa: CASSYAEGSGNTIYF
cdr3_nt: TGTGCCAGCAGTTACGCCGAGGGATCTGGAAACACCATATATTTT
v_call: TRBV6-5
j_call: TRBJ1-3
clone_size: .
d_call: .

cdr3_aa: CASRTSGGTDTQYF
cdr3_nt: TGTGCCAGTAGGACTAGCGGGGGGACAGATACGCAGTATTTT
v_call: TRBV19
j_call: TRBJ2-3
clone_size: .
d_call: TRBD2

cdr3_aa: CASSLGTGAETQYF
cdr3_nt: TGTGCCAGCAGCTTGGGGACAGGCGCGGAGACCCAGTACTTC
v_call: TRBV11-2
j_call: TRBJ2-5
clone_size: .
d_call: TRBD1

cdr3_aa: CASSMASGVVYYEQYF
cdr3_nt: TGTGCCAGTAGTATGGCTAGCGGGGTGGTGTACTACGAGCAGTACTTC
v_call: TRBV19
j_call: TRBJ2-7
clone_size: few
d_call: TRBD2

cdr3_aa: CASSAEGTNEQFF
cdr3_nt: TGTGCCAGCAGTGCGGAGGGTACGAATGAGCAGTTCTTC
v_call: TRBV2
j_call: TRBJ2-1
clone_size: .
d_call: .

cdr3_aa: CASHTGQRYNSPLHF
cdr3_nt: TGTGCCAGCCATACAGGACAGAGGTATAATTCACCCCTCCACTTT
v_call: TRBV28
j_call: TRBJ1-6
clone_size: .
d_call: .

cdr3_aa: CASSPDRSPNQPQHF
cdr3_nt: TGTGCCAGCAGCCCAGACAGGAGCCCTAATCAGCCCCAGCATTTT
v_call: TRBV11-3
j_call: TRBJ1-5
clone_size: .
d_call: .

cdr3_aa: CASSLLIGAGELFF
cdr3_nt: TGTGCTAGCAGCTTGTTAATCGGGGCCGGGGAGCTGTTTTTT
v_call: TRBV7-7
j_call: TRBJ2-2
clone_size: .
d_call: .

cdr3_aa: CASSPGQGGYEQYF
cdr3_nt: TGTGCCAGCAGTCCGGGACAGGGCGGCTACGAGCAGTACTTC
v_call: TRBV27
j_call: TRBJ2-7
clone_size: .
d_call: TRBD1

cdr3_aa: CASSQATQGATKNIQYF
cdr3_nt: TGTGCCAGCAGCCAAGCTACACAGGGGGCGACCAAAAACATTCAGTACTTC
v_call: TRBV14
j_call: TRBJ2-4
clone_size: once
d_call: TRBD1

cdr3_aa: CASSLGISGSTDTQYF
cdr3_nt: TGTGCCAGCAGCTTAGGGATCAGCGGGAGCACAGATACGCAGTATTTT
v_call: TRBV7-3
j_call: TRBJ2-3
clone_size: .
d_call: .

cdr3_aa: CASSLDSLEQFF
cdr3_nt: TGCGCCAGCAGCCTGGACAGTCTTGAGCAGTTCTTC
v_call: TRBV5-1
j_call: TRBJ2-1
clone_size: .
d_call: .

cdr3_aa: CASSLISRSYVTLFF
cdr3_nt: TGCGCCAGCAGCTTGATCTCCAGGTCGTACGTTACTCTGTTCTTC
v_call: TRBV5-1
j_call: TRBJ2-1
clone_size: few
d_call: .